This T cell receptor beta chain was found in a study of T cells after yellow fever vaccination (dated by TCRdb to about 2019). Background for the entire study: Libraries from fractions with low cell numbers were prepared with the SMART-Seq v4 Ultra Low Input RNA kit. To follow T-cell clones before and after primary and booster YFV17D yellow fever vaccination, bulk TCR alpha and beta repertoires were sequenced over time. Blood was drawn at multiple timepoints before and after primary and secondary immunization, with bulk PBMC replicates and cell subsets isolated. Two healthy male donors, one aged 18 to 30 and one aged 30 to 40 years, made up the cohort.

For sequencing, an Illumina NovaSeq 6000 was employed. TCR cDNA was synthesized by 5'RACE template switching, through which a universal primer site and unique molecular identifiers were introduced. cDNA synthesis was primed from both the TCR alpha and TCR beta constant segments. Libraries were amplified in two PCR steps, with sample barcodes and sequencing adapters added in the second step. Sequencing of libraries was performed on Illumina HiSeq 2500 (2x100 bp) or NovaSeq (2x150 bp). The study's own analysis went as follows. MIGEC was used to demultiplex reads and collapse the reads into UMI consensus sequences, and MiXCR was used for V(D)J alignment. Vaccine-responding clonotypes were defined with edgeR using replicate PBMC samples, requiring FDR below 0.01 and a log2 fold change above 5 up to day 15. CD4 or CD8 identity was assigned to each bulk clonotype according to whether the clonotype was present at higher abundance in the sequenced CD4 repertoire or the sequenced CD8 repertoire. TCRdb cleaned the public reads at Q25 with fastp, built clones with MiXCR and kept in-frame beta chains. Entries are consolidated by CDR3 protein sequence, retaining the most common genes and DNA. These V and J calls are TCRdb output, not the study's own analysis. In all, the sample holds fewer than 500,000 distinct CDR3 sequences, and 18% of those were seen once. 18% of the sample is in the top ten clones.

This clonotype was seen more than once but under ten times. Its antigen remains unidentified. No base-level quality is on record; no much larger clone is a single base apart. What the work shows at the level of the full study, not this receptor alone: Most clones expanded after primary vaccination were re-detected after the booster (almost 98% of CD4 and approximately 89% of CD8), suggesting broad memory maintenance. Because the study included only a couple of donors, the extent to which the findings can be generalized is limited. Compared with the primary T-cell response, the secondary T-cell response was faster but weaker, reaching its peak on day 5 rather than on day 15. A small share of clonotypes occurred in both CD4 and CD8 compartments, likely arising from convergent recombination. Because abundant contaminating clonotypes from the bulk population could be contained in FACS-sorted repertoires, computational filtering was required.

In the paper's terms, the treatment or condition label means: live attenuated yellow fever vaccine strain. At every blood-draw timepoint, two biological replicates of bulk PBMCs were collected. PBMCs were isolated from peripheral blood using a standard Ficoll-Paque protocol. RNA was extracted with TriZol from bulk PBMCs, CD4 and CD8 fractions, and dextramer-positive and dextramer-negative fractions. A distance of 16 bases separates the germline ends of V and J, which lose 6 bases and 7 bases respectively. The CDR3 measures 14 amino acids from cysteine to phenylalanine. The CDR3 DNA has 42 bases and is translated from base 1.

Source: PBMCs, taken before the yellow fever booster vaccination. This clonotype originated in a man between 18 and 35 years old who received the YFV17D yellow fever vaccine. The sequence links TRBV12-3 or TRBV12-4 to TRBJ1-5, and TRBD1 may be the D gene, going by 5 matching bases. This receptor has the CDR3 CASSPRRGYQPQHF. The DNA is as follows: TGTGCCAGCAGCCCCCGGCGGGGGTACCAGCCCCAGCATTTT.